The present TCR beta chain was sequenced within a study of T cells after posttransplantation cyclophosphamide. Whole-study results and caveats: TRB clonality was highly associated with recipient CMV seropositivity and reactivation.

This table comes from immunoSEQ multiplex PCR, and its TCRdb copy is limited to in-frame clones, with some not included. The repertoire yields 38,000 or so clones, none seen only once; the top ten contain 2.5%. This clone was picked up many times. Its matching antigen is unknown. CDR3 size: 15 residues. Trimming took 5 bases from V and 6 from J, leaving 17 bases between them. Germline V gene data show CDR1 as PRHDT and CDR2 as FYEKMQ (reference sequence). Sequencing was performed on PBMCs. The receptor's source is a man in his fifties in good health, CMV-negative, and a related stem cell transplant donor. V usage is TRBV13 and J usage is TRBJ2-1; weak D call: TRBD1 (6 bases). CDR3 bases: TGTGCCAGCAGCATCCCCACAGGGACCCGCAATGAGCAGTTCTTC. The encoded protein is CASSIPTGTRNEQFF. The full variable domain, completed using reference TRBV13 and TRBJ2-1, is AAGVIQSPRHLIKEKRETATLKCYPIPRHDTVYWYQQGPGQDPQFLISFYEKMQSDKGSIPDRFSAQQFSDYHSELNMSSLELGDSALYFCASSIPTGTRNEQFFGPGTRLTVL.